What follows are 27 T cell receptor beta chains derived from one specimen sequenced in a study of blood T cells in healthy people across ages (dated by TCRdb to the mid-2010s). To prepare the library, 5' RACE was applied. The instrument given in TCRdb is Illumina HiSeq 2500. The second PCR ran for roughly 7 to 11 cycles and used a J-beta primer mix along with a sample-barcoded 5' primer. The public reads were reanalyzed by TCRdb: fastp trimming at Q25, MiXCR alignment, in-frame beta chains only. Records with the same CDR3 protein are collapsed into one entry carrying the most frequent genes and DNA. This sample lists roughly 680,000 distinct CDR3 sequences; about 50% were detected once. Roughly 13% of the sample is taken by the ten largest. The source material was blood. The receptor source for this set is a woman older than 75 in good health.

This clonotype was picked up many times. The V and J genes are TRBV20-1 and TRBJ2-7; 8 bases are a match to TRBD1. The V gene's germline CDR1 is DFQATT and CDR2 SNEGSKA (reference sequence). V trimming: 6 bases; J trimming: 2 bases; junction bases outside the gene matches: 6. This CDR3 region has 13 residues. The CDR3 DNA follows: TGCAGTGCGAAGCGGACAGGGACCTACGAGCAGTACTTC. This sequence encodes CSAKRTGTYEQYF.

The J gene is TRBJ1-1, the V gene TRBV5-1, with D possibly being TRBD1 (5 bases). Trimming cost V 7 bases and J 1 base, with 11 bases left between them. The CDR3 sequence is 13 residues long. Germline loops: CDR1 SGHRS, CDR2 YFSETQ. The CDR3, as DNA: TGCGCCAGCGGGGACGGTTCGAACACTGAAGCTTTCTTT. It codes for CASGDGSNTEAFF.

Details on this clonotype: This may arise from a read error, as a much more abundant clone is one base away. The chain joins TRBV12-3 or TRBV12-4 to TRBJ2-1, with D perhaps matching TRBD1 or TRBD2 (5 bases each). CDR3 length: 14 residues. Written as DNA, the CDR3 is TGTGCCGGCAGTTTAGGGACGGAATACAATGAGCAGTTCTTC. It translates to CAGSLGTEYNEQFF.

Remarks on this clonotype: Given a much more abundant clone one base away, this may be a read error. The gene calls are TRBV28 and TRBJ2-5, with 10 positions matching TRBD2. V lost 1 base, J lost 11 bases, and 16 bases stayed unmatched. Germline assignment: CDR1 MDHEN and CDR2 SYDVKM. The CDR3 has 17 amino acids. The CDR3 bases are TGTGCCAGCAGTTTATTCGGACTAGCGGTACCATACAATGAGCAGTACTTC. This translates into CASSLFGLAVPYNEQYF.

V is TRBV15 and J is TRBJ1-1; no firm D call. Trimming removed 5 bases from V and 10 bases from J, with 11 bases in between. The length of the CDR3 is 11 residues. The V gene's germline CDR1 is LNHNV and CDR2 YYDKDF (reference sequence). The CDR3 DNA sequence: TGTGCCACCAGCCGTTGGCGTGGAGCTTTCTTT. Its protein product is CATSRWRGAFF.

In this sample, this clonotype turned up a few times. V usage is TRBV2 and J usage is TRBJ1-1; unclear D gene. The length of the CDR3 is 13 residues. Trimming cost V 7 bases and J 4 bases, with 13 bases left between them. CDR1 and CDR2 from the germline V gene are SNHLY and FYNNEI. CDR3 bases: TGTGCCAGCACCATGACCCATTCCACTGAAGCTTTCTTT. This gives the protein CASTMTHSTEAFF.

Remarks on this clonotype: A much larger clone is a single base away; this may be a read error. This chain links TRBV27 with TRBJ2-4; D unclear. The J call may be wrong; the DNA end is better matched by TRBJ2-7. In germline, CDR1 is MNHEY, CDR2 SMNVEV (reference sequence). The CDR3 contains 13 residues. CDR3 sequence (DNA): TGTGCCAGCAGTAGAACGAACCCCTACGAGCAGTACTTC. Amino acid sequence: CASSRTNPYEQYF.

Notes on this clonotype: The junction departs from germline at one end; a sequencing error may be responsible. The J gene is TRBJ2-3, the V gene TRBV7-9; D unresolved. CDR3 size: 15 residues. The germline gives CDR1 SEHNR, CDR2 FQNEAQ (reference sequence). The CDR3 spells CASSQQTTNTVTQYF. CDR3 DNA sequence: TGTGCCAGCAGCCAGCAAACCACGAACACAGTTACGCAGTATTTT.

This clonotype was observed a handful of times. The chain carries TRBV7-8 and TRBJ2-1, with 14 positions matching TRBD2. This CDR3 has 13 amino acids. Per germline, CDR1 SGHVS and CDR2 FQNEAQ. The CDR3 region is CGPGLAGGPEQFF. Here the CDR3 DNA reads TGTGGCCCCGGACTAGCGGGGGGTCCCGAGCAGTTCTTC.

This clonotype was counted ten times or more. The chain carries TRBV9 and TRBJ2-3, with 7 nucleotides matching TRBD1. Trimming at V came to 4 bases and at J to 7 bases, leaving 18 bases not matched to a gene. This CDR3 is built from 17 residues. Germline assignment: CDR1 SGDLS and CDR2 YYNGEE. CDR3 coding DNA: TGTGCCAGCAGCCCCCTGAGGGAGACAGGGATACGATATACGCAGTATTTT. This codes for CASSPLRETGIRYTQYF.

J is TRBJ1-1 and V is TRBV5-1, with D possibly being TRBD1 (5 bases). The CDR3 has 13 residues. Germline V CDR1 and CDR2: SGHRS, YFSETQ. V was cut by 6 bases and J by 0 bases, with 9 bases left in between. The CDR3 DNA sequence: TGCGCCAGCAACGTAGGGGTGAACACTGAAGCTTTCTTT. This sequence encodes CASNVGVNTEAFF.

The chain has TRBV20-1 and TRBJ1-2, with no clear D. CDR1 and CDR2 (germline): DFQATT, SNEGSKA (reference sequence). CDR3 length: 14 residues. V was cut by 5 bases and J by 1 base, with 14 bases left in between. CDR3 nucleotide sequence: TGCAGTGCTGTAATAGAAAACCGTAACTATGGCTACACCTTC. Protein product: CSAVIENRNYGYTF.

This sequence joins TRBV20-1 and TRBJ2-5, with 11 bases identical to TRBD2. Gene TRBJ2-7 matches the end of the DNA better, so the J call may be wrong. Germline V gene lookup returns CDR1 DFQATT and CDR2 SNEGSKA (reference sequence). This CDR3 has 15 residues. This chain's CDR3 is CSAQSLAGGSYEQYF. CDR3 coding DNA: TGCAGTGCTCAAAGTCTAGCGGGAGGCTCCTACGAGCAGTACTTC.

The J gene is TRBJ2-7, the V gene TRBV29-1; perhaps TRBD1 as D (9 bases). The CDR3 totals 17 residues. The V gene lost 5 bases and the J gene lost 0 bases, with 23 bases spanning the gap. Germline loops: CDR1 SQVTM, CDR2 ANQGSEA. CDR3 loop: CSVQSGGRTGVSYEQYF. The DNA of the CDR3 is TGCAGCGTTCAGTCGGGAGGGAGGACAGGGGTCTCCTACGAGCAGTACTTC.

The table lists this clonotype with a few counts. The chain joins TRBV27 to TRBJ2-1; D ambiguous. The DNA end favors TRBJ2-7, so the J call may be wrong. Germline values: CDR1 MNHEY, CDR2 SMNVEV (reference sequence). CDR3 length: 17 amino acids. In DNA, the CDR3 is TGTGCCAGCAGGCGAATCCCCCATGGCAACTCCTACAATGAGCAGTACTTC. It yields the protein CASRRIPHGNSYNEQYF.

At least ten counts were recorded for this clonotype. The genes are TRBV2 and TRBJ2-1; D unclear. Germline CDR1 is SNHLY and CDR2 is FYNNEI. V was shortened by 8 bases and J by 4 bases, with 6 bases between the two germline ends. There are 11 residues in the CDR3. The CDR3 protein is CASLRYNEQFF. Written as DNA, the CDR3 is TGTGCCAGCCTACGTTACAATGAGCAGTTCTTC.

A note on this clonotype: It is unclear where the CDR3 begins or ends on the DNA, so no DNA is shown, and the CDR3 is as TCRdb lists it. CDR3 sequence: CASSLDVGQGTETRYF. This chain uses TRBV7-9 with TRBJ2-3; the D call of TRBD1 is as the table states it, not checked on the DNA. Germline V lookup: CDR1 SEHNR, CDR2 FQNEAQ (reference sequence). The CDR3 is 16 amino acids long, termini counted.

J is TRBJ1-4 and V is TRBV10-3; 9 nucleotides agree with TRBD1. The CDR3 is made up of 16 amino acids. The germline gives CDR1 ENHRY, CDR2 SYGVKD. CDR3 nucleotide sequence: TGTGCGACCGCGACAGGGGGAACTGCAACTAATGAAAAACTGTTTTTT. It yields the protein CATATGGTATNEKLFF.

This clonotype has only a few counts. The J gene is TRBJ2-1, the V gene TRBV3-1, with TRBD1 identical over 9 bases. The germline CDR1 and CDR2 sequences are LGHDT and YNNKEL (reference sequence). The length of the CDR3 is 15 residues. The V and J ends lost 3 bases and 3 bases, in that order; junction bases with no gene match: 3. The CDR3 DNA follows: TGTGCCAGCAGCCACGGGACAGGGTTCTACAATGAGCAGTTCTTC. This gives the protein CASSHGTGFYNEQFF.

Concerning this clonotype: With a much larger clone just one base away, this may be a read error. V usage is TRBV20-1 and J usage is TRBJ2-1; D ambiguous. The end of the DNA is better explained by TRBJ2-7, so the J call may be wrong. Germline V gene lookup returns CDR1 DFQATT and CDR2 SNEGSKA (reference sequence). The CDR3 loop spans 10 amino acids. Here the CDR3 DNA reads TGCAGTGCTGCCTACAATGAGCAGTACTTC. It yields the protein CSAAYNEQYF.

V is TRBV7-9 and J is TRBJ2-5; TRBD2 might be the D (5 bases). The J call is in doubt because the DNA end fits TRBJ2-4 better. The CDR3 length is 13 residues. CDR1 is SEHNR and CDR2 is FQNEAQ in the germline V gene (reference sequence). The CDR3 nucleotides read TGTGCCAGCAGCGTAGAGGGCGGGTGCATTCAGTACTTC. Protein: CASSVEGGCIQYF.

In regard to this clonotype: One end of the junction is discordant with germline, which a read error may explain. The chain is built from TRBV2 and TRBJ2-5; TRBD1 is a possible D gene (6 bases). Germline loops: CDR1 SNHLY, CDR2 FYNNEI. This CDR3 has 15 residues. As DNA, the CDR3 is TGTGTCAGCAGTGAAAGGGGGTCTGCCTACAATGAGCAGTACTTC. This sequence encodes CVSSERGSAYNEQYF.

This clonotype has ten or more counts. The CDR3 DNA follows: TGTGCCAGCAGTTTGAACCGAGCAGATACGCAGTATTTT. Translating gives CASSLNRADTQYF. The V and J genes are TRBV6-5 and TRBJ2-3; no firm D call. The CDR3 sequence is 13 residues long. The germline CDR1 and CDR2 sequences are MNHEY and SVGAGI. Trimming removed 4 bases from V and 4 bases from J, with 9 bases in between.

The V and J genes are TRBV7-9 and TRBJ2-7; D unclear. Germline CDR1 reads SEHNR; CDR2 reads FQNEAQ (reference sequence). This CDR3 region has 12 residues. The V end lost 8 bases, the J end lost 0 bases, and 8 bases lay between the germline ends. CDR3 in DNA: TGTGCCAGCCAACCGGACTCCTACGAGCAGTACTTC. This encodes CASQPDSYEQYF. The full variable domain, rest sourced from reference TRBV7-9 and TRBJ2-7, is DTGVSQNPRHKITKRGQNVTFRCDPISEHNRLYWYRQTLGQGPEFLTYFQNEAQLEKSRLLSDRFSAERPKGSFSTLEIQRTEQGDSAMYLCASQPDSYEQYFGPGTRLTVT.

V and J are TRBV5-1 and TRBJ2-1; perhaps D is TRBD1 or TRBD2 (5 bases each). Germline lookup yields CDR1 SGHRS and CDR2 YFSETQ. The CDR3 spans 14 residues. V shed 3 bases and J shed 10 bases, with 17 bases lying between them. CDR3 loop: CASSSRSGPEEQFF. The DNA of the CDR3 is TGCGCCAGCAGCTCCCGGTCGGGGCCGGAGGAGCAGTTCTTC.

This clonotype was seen many times. The chain combines TRBV28 with TRBJ2-4; TRBD1 is a possible D gene (5 bases). The CDR3 has 14 residues. Germline V lookup: CDR1 MDHEN, CDR2 SYDVKM. Between the trimmed V and J ends, which lost 6 bases and 6 bases, there was a span of 15 bases. The CDR3 reads CASSSNGHINIQYF. CDR3 in DNA: TGTGCCAGCAGCTCCAATGGACATATAAACATTCAGTACTTC.

This chain links TRBV19 with TRBJ1-2, with 7 bases identical to TRBD1. The CDR3 sequence is 13 residues long. After removal of 6 bases from V and 1 base from J, the junction contained 2 bases not matched to a gene. Germline CDR1 reads LNHDA; CDR2 reads SQIVND (reference sequence). The CDR3 DNA sequence: TGTGCCAGTAGGGGACAGAGTAACTATGGCTACACCTTC. Translated, it gives CASRGQSNYGYTF. The whole variable domain, remainder taken from reference TRBV19 and TRBJ1-2, is DGGITQSPKYLFRKEGQNVTLSCEQNLNHDAMYWYRQDPGQGLRLIYYSQIVNDFQKGDIAEGYSVSREKKESFPLTVTSAQKNPTAFYLCASRGQSNYGYTFGSGTRLTVV.